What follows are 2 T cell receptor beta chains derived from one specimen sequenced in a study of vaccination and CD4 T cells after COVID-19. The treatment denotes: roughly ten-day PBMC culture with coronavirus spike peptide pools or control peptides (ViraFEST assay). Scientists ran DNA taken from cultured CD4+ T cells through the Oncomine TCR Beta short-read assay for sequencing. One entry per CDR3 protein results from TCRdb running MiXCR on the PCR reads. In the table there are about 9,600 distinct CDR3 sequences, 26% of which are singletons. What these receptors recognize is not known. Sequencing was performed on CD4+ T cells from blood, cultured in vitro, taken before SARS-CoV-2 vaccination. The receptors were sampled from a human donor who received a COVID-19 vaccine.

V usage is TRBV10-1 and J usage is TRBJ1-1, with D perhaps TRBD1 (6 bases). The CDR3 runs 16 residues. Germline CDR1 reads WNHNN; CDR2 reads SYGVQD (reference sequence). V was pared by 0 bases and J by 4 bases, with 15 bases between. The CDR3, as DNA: TGCGCCAGCAGTGAGTCAATGGGGGGCCTAGGCACTGAAGCTTTCTTT. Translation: CASSESMGGLGTEAFF.

Written as DNA, the CDR3 is TGTGCCACCAGCGGGACTAGCGGGGATCAGGAGACCCAGTACTTC. Translated: CATSGTSGDQETQYF. The chain is built from TRBV24-1 and TRBJ2-5; 13 nucleotides align to TRBD2. CDR1 is KGHDR and CDR2 is SFDVKD in the germline V gene. J gave up 5 bases and V 7 bases, and 6 bases lay outside the gene matches. There are 15 residues in the CDR3.